One T cell receptor (beta chain) is described in this entry. Its matching antigen is unknown. The primer mix had 60 Vbeta and 13 Jbeta primers. Sequencing used immunoSEQ multiplex PCR; TCRdb keeps in-frame clones, though not all of them. Of approximately 200,000 clones in the sample, 79% were seen once. V lost 2 bases, J lost 7 bases, and 7 bases stayed unmatched. Germline lookup yields CDR1 GTSNPN and CDR2 SVGIG (reference sequence). CDR3 length equals 13 residues. These data belong to a study of cytomegalovirus exposure and HLA in healthy donors. Study findings and constraints: The study listed roughly 160 cytomegalovirus-associated TCR beta chains. The CMV antigen specificity of three CMV-associated chains was confirmed through in vitro analysis. In a later analysis, TCR beta V- and J-gene trimming was associated with a missense DCLRE1C variant. The study found most TCR sequences rare, yet found some public TCRs in many donors.

Sequences were obtained from PBMCs. This receptor was taken from a girl aged 10 to 17 in good health and CMV-seropositive. The rearrangement uses TRBV30 and TRBJ1-2, with 7 positions matching TRBD1. CDR3 sequence (DNA): TGTGCCTGGAGTTCAGGACAGGTTCCTGGCTACACCTTC. Its protein is CAWSSGQVPGYTF.